This TCR beta chain derives from a study of response to subunit inactivated influenza vaccine. Via MiXCR, TCRdb re-called the RT-PCR reads, giving one row per CDR3 protein. The data contain roughly 520,000 distinct CDR3 sequences, roughly 23% of them singletons. CDR1 and CDR2 (germline): SEHNR, FQNEAQ (reference sequence). V dropped 5 bases and J dropped 3; count of bases not matched to a gene: 7. The CDR3 length is 16 residues. The sample here was CD4+ T cells sorted from PBMCs, taken about 5 days after vaccination. The TCR was taken from a man between 45 and 60 years old who received an inactivated influenza vaccine. The chain combines TRBV7-9 with TRBJ2-7; 13 nucleotides match TRBD2. CDR3 sequence: CASSPRRTSGSYEQYF. CDR3 DNA: TGTGCCAGCAGCCCCCGTCGGACTAGCGGGAGCTACGAGCAGTACTTC.